These T cell receptor beta chains were read from a single sample in a study of shared clonotypes between healthy human individuals. Data came from immunoSEQ multiplex PCR; TCRdb stores just in-frame clones and leaves some out. The table has 950,000 to 1,300,000 clones, 70% to 80% seen once. Sample: memory CD4+ T cells sorted from blood. These receptors all come from a man aged 18 to 29 in good health. CDR3s include the opening cysteine and the closing phenylalanine or tryptophan. Each record gives: clone size, J gene, D gene, V gene, CDR3 protein, CDR3 DNA. A D gene is named only where the DNA matches it firmly. Rows may omit the clone size; those that give it use once, few, many or a size class.

once	TRBJ2-7	TRBD2	TRBV6-6	CASSRPRTSGRYEQYF	TGTGCCAGCAGTAGACCCAGGACTAGCGGGAGATACGAGCAGTACTTC
-	TRBJ2-1	-	TRBV6-4	CASSDSHSTREQFF	TGTGCCAGCAGTGACTCCCATTCGACCCGTGAGCAGTTCTTC
few	TRBJ2-5	TRBD1	TRBV2	CASRAGQGTQETQYF	TGTGCCAGCAGGGCGGGACAGGGCACGCAGGAGACCCAGTACTTC
-	TRBJ1-3	-	TRBV7-8	CASSLGAASAGNTIYF	TGTGCCAGCAGCTTAGGGGCAGCCAGTGCGGGAAACACCATATATTTT
-	TRBJ1-2	-	TRBV28	CATREHLHGYTF	TGTGCCACCCGTGAACACCTCCATGGCTACACCTTC
-	TRBJ2-5	TRBD2	TRBV11-2	CASSPTPLAGETQYF	TGTGCCAGCAGCCCGACCCCCCTAGCGGGAGAGACCCAGTACTTC
-	TRBJ2-2	-	TRBV7-6	CASSLGVGGELFF	TGTGCCAGCAGCCTAGGTGTGGGGGGGGAGCTGTTTTTT
-	TRBJ1-5	-	TRBV5-1	CASSLAPGITGQPQHF	TGCGCCAGCAGCTTGGCCCCGGGTATTACGGGTCAGCCCCAGCATTTT
few	TRBJ2-2	TRBD1	TRBV4-1	CASSQLQGLDTGELFF	TGCGCCAGCAGCCAACTACAGGGGTTGGACACCGGGGAGCTGTTTTTT
once	TRBJ1-6	-	TRBV9	CASSGAAGASPLHF	TGTGCCAGCAGCGGCGCGGCAGGAGCTTCACCCCTCCACTTT
-	TRBJ2-7	-	TRBV18	CASSPPQSDRQYF	TGTGCCAGCTCACCACCGCAGAGCGACAGGCAGTACTTC
few	TRBJ1-1	-	TRBV4-3	CASSQGTVAFF	TGCGCCAGCAGCCAGGGTACAGTGGCTTTCTTT
-	TRBJ2-3	-	TRBV27	CASSPRLDTDTQYF	TGTGCCAGCAGTCCCCGACTAGACACAGATACGCAGTATTTT
-	TRBJ2-7	-	TRBV30	CAWSAKDPNEQYF	TGTGCCTGGAGTGCCAAAGACCCAAACGAGCAGTACTTC
-	TRBJ2-3	-	TRBV9	CASSVAAGKGTQYF	TGTGCCAGCAGCGTAGCTGCCGGGAAAGGGACGCAGTATTTT
-	TRBJ1-2	TRBD1	TRBV6-1	CASSWGPQGNYGYTF	TGTGCCAGCAGTTGGGGACCACAGGGGAACTATGGCTACACCTTC
-	TRBJ2-1	TRBD2	TRBV7-9	CASTRLKREYNEQFF	TGTGCCAGCACCCGCCTGAAGCGGGAGTACAATGAGCAGTTCTTC
-	TRBJ1-5	-	TRBV7-9	CASSLGVGQPQHF	TGTGCCAGCAGCTTAGGGGTAGGTCAGCCCCAGCATTTT
-	TRBJ2-7	-	TRBV7-2	CASSLASDYEQYF	TGTGCCAGCAGCTTAGCTTCGGATTACGAGCAGTACTTC
-	TRBJ1-2	-	TRBV5-6	CASSPAGQMLHYGYTF	TGTGCCAGCAGCCCGGCTGGACAGATGCTACACTATGGCTACACCTTC
few	TRBJ2-3	-	TRBV29-1	CSVEPTRTDTQYF	TGCAGCGTTGAGCCCACTAGAACAGATACGCAGTATTTT
-	TRBJ2-7	-	TRBV18	CASSPHRDYEQYF	TGTGCCAGCTCACCACACAGAGACTACGAGCAGTACTTC
-	TRBJ1-1	TRBD1	TRBV5-1	CASSSLTGPNTEAFF	TGCGCCAGCAGCTCCTTGACAGGGCCGAACACTGAAGCTTTCTTT
-	TRBJ2-3	TRBD2	TRBV2	CASTPLAGVADTQYF	TGTGCCAGCACTCCGCTAGCGGGAGTTGCAGATACGCAGTATTTT
few	TRBJ1-2	TRBD1	TRBV5-1	CASRIHGTGEGYTF	TGCGCCAGCAGAATCCACGGGACAGGGGAGGGCTACACCTTC
-	TRBJ2-3	-	TRBV5-1	CASNPDARSTDTQYF	TGCGCCAGCAATCCTGATGCTAGAAGCACAGATACGCAGTATTTT
-	TRBJ1-2	-	TRBV28	CASSSFFPQGYGYTF	TGTGCCAGCAGTTCCTTTTTCCCCCAGGGGTATGGCTACACCTTC
-	TRBJ2-3	TRBD2	TRBV19	CASSPTKWVGLAQVTDTQYF	TGTGCCAGTAGTCCCACCAAATGGGTGGGACTAGCGCAAGTCACAGATACGCAGTATTTT
-	TRBJ1-4	-	TRBV5-4	CASSLTQGGAATNEKLFF	TGTGCCAGCAGCTTGACCCAGGGCGGAGCCGCAACTAATGAAAAACTGTTTTTT
once	TRBJ2-7	TRBD2	TRBV5-3	CASLTSGRPYEQYF	TGTGCCAGTCTTACTAGCGGGAGACCCTACGAGCAGTACTTC
-	TRBJ1-5	-	TRBV2	CASSEGRAINQPQHF	TGTGCCAGCAGTGAAGGTCGGGCAATAAATCAGCCCCAGCATTTT
-	TRBJ2-5	-	TRBV7-6	CASSLGEQQGETQYF	TGTGCCAGCAGCTTAGGAGAACAACAAGGGGAGACCCAGTACTTC
few	TRBJ2-3	TRBD1	TRBV7-2	CASSSLLTGLRMDTQYF	TGTGCCAGCAGCTCTCTCCTGACAGGGTTGAGAATGGATACGCAGTATTTT
-	TRBJ1-1	-	TRBV27	CASRRINMNTEAFF	TGTGCCAGCAGGCGGATTAACATGAACACTGAAGCTTTCTTT
-	TRBJ2-1	-	TRBV30	CAWSVARALYNEQFF	TGTGCCTGGAGTGTAGCTAGGGCCCTATACAATGAGCAGTTCTTC
few	TRBJ2-7	-	TRBV29-1	CSVEPQSGSYEQYF	TGCAGCGTTGAGCCCCAGAGCGGATCCTACGAGCAGTACTTC
-	TRBJ2-1	-	TRBV30	CAWSKGFSYNEQFF	TGTGCCTGGAGTAAGGGATTTTCCTACAATGAGCAGTTCTTC
few	TRBJ2-2	-	TRBV10-2	CASSESNPGSFNTGELFF	TGCGCCAGCAGTGAGTCGAATCCAGGGTCTTTTAACACCGGGGAGCTGTTTTTT
-	TRBJ1-1	-	TRBV9	CASSPQGGTEAFF	TGTGCCAGCAGCCCCCAGGGCGGCACTGAAGCTTTCTTT
-	TRBJ1-5	TRBD1	TRBV7-2	CASSPRQGPGPQHF	TGTGCCAGCAGCCCCAGACAGGGGCCGGGGCCCCAGCATTTT
-	TRBJ2-1	-	TRBV5-1	CASSLDGTSSYNEQFF	TGCGCCAGCAGCTTGGACGGGACGAGCTCCTACAATGAGCAGTTCTTC
-	TRBJ1-5	-	TRBV5-8	CASSPTPNSNQPQHF	TGTGCCAGCAGCCCTACCCCTAATAGCAATCAGCCCCAGCATTTT
many	TRBJ1-1	TRBD1	TRBV7-9	CASRQGWTEAFF	TGTGCCAGCCGACAGGGATGGACTGAAGCTTTCTTT
-	TRBJ2-7	-	TRBV28	CASSFRAYEQYF	TGTGCCAGCAGTTTTCGGGCCTACGAGCAGTACTTC
-	TRBJ2-5	TRBD1	TRBV18	CASSPPPKGTGQETQYF	TGTGCCAGCTCTCCACCCCCGAAAGGGACAGGGCAAGAGACCCAGTACTTC
-	TRBJ2-5	-	TRBV10-3	CAISESVATSETQYF	TGTGCCATCAGTGAGTCGGTAGCTACAAGTGAGACCCAGTACTTC
few	TRBJ2-7	TRBD1	TRBV30	CAWRSEDSRGYYEQYF	TGTGCCTGGAGGTCTGAGGACTCCAGGGGGTACTACGAGCAGTACTTC
-	TRBJ2-5	TRBD1	TRBV4-1	CASSLGQGSQETQYF	TGCGCCAGCAGCCTTGGACAGGGGTCACAAGAGACCCAGTACTTC
-	TRBJ2-1	-	TRBV27	CASSSSTSGRAQFF	-
-	TRBJ1-4	-	TRBV19	CASSILLSPNEKLFF	TGTGCCAGTAGTATACTCCTTAGCCCTAATGAAAAACTGTTTTTT
-	TRBJ2-3	TRBD1	TRBV7-8	CASSLEPRGTDTQYF	TGTGCCAGCAGCTTAGAGCCCAGGGGGACAGATACGCAGTATTTT
-	TRBJ1-2	-	TRBV7-9	CASSLSEEGYTF	TGTGCCAGCAGCTTATCAGAGGAGGGCTACACCTTC
-	TRBJ1-2	-	TRBV7-9	CASSLAGRQVYGHTF	TGTGCCAGCAGCTTAGCTGGGCGACAGGTCTATGGCCACACCTTC
-	TRBJ2-7	-	TRBV9	CASSVGQSGEQYF	TGTGCCAGCAGCGTAGGGCAGTCTGGCGAGCAGTACTTC
-	TRBJ1-4	-	TRBV6-1	CASSTVSGLFF	TGTGCCAGCAGTACCGTGAGTGGCCTGTTTTTT
once	TRBJ2-3	TRBD2	TRBV7-3	CASSPGLAGGRAYF	TGTGCCAGCAGCCCGGGACTAGCGGGGGGGCGGGCGTATTTT
-	TRBJ2-3	-	TRBV11-3	CASSSDRSTDTQYF	TGTGCCAGCAGCTCGGACCGGAGCACAGATACGCAGTATTTT
-	TRBJ2-7	TRBD2	TRBV5-1	CASSSGGEQYF	TGCGCCAGCAGTAGCGGGGGAGAGCAGTACTTC